This passage covers 20 T cell receptor beta chains from one sample sequenced in a study of OX40 agonist ivuxolimab in advanced cancers. Profiled with immunoSEQ multiplex PCR; TCRdb holds only in-frame clones, not every one. The sample has approximately 19,000 clones; 78% are singletons. Sample: CD4+ or CD8+ T cells sorted from blood, taken in a trial of the OX40 agonist ivuxolimab. The receptor source for this set is an adult with an advanced solid tumor such as melanoma, head and neck, liver or kidney cancer.

V gene TRBV2 combines with J gene TRBJ2-7, with 8 positions matching TRBD2. The V and J ends lost 7 bases and 0 bases, in that order; junction bases with no gene match: 5. Germline CDR1 is SNHLY and CDR2 is FYNNEI. This CDR3 comprises 14 residues. The CDR3 region is CASKLAVISYEQYF. As DNA, the CDR3 is TGTGCCAGCAAACTAGCGGTCATCTCCTACGAGCAGTACTTC.

The chain uses TRBV7-2 and TRBJ2-2; 8 bases align to TRBD1. CDR3 length: 15 residues. Germline lookup yields CDR1 SGHTA and CDR2 FQGNSA. The J segment lost 4 bases and the V segment lost 5 bases, leaving 6 bases of the junction unmatched. The CDR3 DNA reads as TGTGCCAGCAGCCCGGCAGGGGGCAGCACCGGGGAGCTGTTTTTT. Its protein product is CASSPAGGSTGELFF.

The V and J genes are TRBV6-1 and TRBJ1-1; D uncertain. Between the trimmed V and J ends, which lost 4 bases and 11 bases, there was a span of 8 bases. This CDR3 region has 10 residues. Per the germline V gene, CDR1 is MNHNS and CDR2 is SASEGT. DNA of the CDR3: TGTGCCAGCAGTGTTCCTCGGGCTTTCTTT. Translation gives CASSVPRAFF.

V gene TRBV28 combines with J gene TRBJ2-4, with D perhaps matching TRBD2 (6 bases). V was clipped by 2 bases and J by 3 bases, with 11 bases between them. This CDR3 is 15 amino acids long. Looked up from germline, CDR1 is MDHEN and CDR2 is SYDVKM. The CDR3 loop is CASSLGGIDKNIQYF. As DNA, the CDR3 is TGTGCCAGCAGTTTAGGCGGGATAGACAAAAACATTCAGTACTTC.

V and J are TRBV6-5 and TRBJ2-6, with D unresolved. CDR1 is MNHEY and CDR2 is SVGAGI in the germline V gene. The CDR3 totals 12 residues. V lost 9 bases to trimming and J lost 3 bases, with 6 bases between them. The CDR3 reads CASHDGANVLTF. The CDR3 nucleotides read TGTGCCAGTCACGATGGGGCCAACGTCCTGACTTTC.

The CDR3 loop is CASNPNSGGAYEQYF. The CDR3 bases are TGTGCCTCCAACCCCAATAGCGGGGGGGCCTACGAGCAGTACTTC. This chain links TRBV10-3 with TRBJ2-5, with 11 positions matching TRBD2. The DNA end is more similar to TRBJ2-7, so the J call may be wrong. This CDR3 is 15 amino acids long. The germline gives CDR1 ENHRY, CDR2 SYGVKD.

This chain links TRBV6-1 with TRBJ2-1; 14 bases match TRBD2. J was trimmed by 8 bases and V by 4 bases; bases with no gene match: 7. The CDR3 has 16 amino acids. The germline CDR1 and CDR2 sequences are MNHNS and SASEGT. Written as DNA, the CDR3 is TGTGCCAGCAGTGTCCGACTAGCGGGAGGGCCGGATGAGCAGTTCTTC. Amino acids: CASSVRLAGGPDEQFF.

The chain uses TRBV11-2 and TRBJ2-2; D remains ambiguous. CDR1 is SGHAT, CDR2 FQNNGV, per germline. This CDR3 is 11 amino acids long. Trimming stripped 6 bases from V and 7 bases from J, with 6 bases between. The CDR3 coding sequence is TGTGCCAGCAGTAATCTCGGGGAGCTGTTTTTT. It specifies CASSNLGELFF.

V usage is TRBV21-1 and J usage is TRBJ1-5. TRBV21-1 is a documented pseudogene. This CDR3 spans 15 amino acids. In nucleotides, the CDR3 is TGTGCCAGCAGCAAAGCTAGGCCCATAGATCAGCCCCAGCATTTT. Protein: CASSKARPIDQPQHF.

A remark on this clone: With a much larger clone just one base away, this may be a read error. This sequence joins TRBV5-5 and TRBJ2-1, with a tentative D call TRBD2 (5 bases). This CDR3 region has 15 residues. The germline V gene has CDR1 SGHKS and CDR2 YYEKEE (reference sequence). CDR3 in amino acids: CASSQESGSYNEQFF. CDR3 coding DNA: TGCGCCAGTAGCCAAGAAAGCGGCTCCTACAATGAGCAGTTCTTC.

The V gene is TRBV28, the J gene TRBJ2-5, with 8 bases matching TRBD2. V dropped 3 bases and J dropped 4; count of bases not matched to a gene: 13. Germline lookup yields CDR1 MDHEN and CDR2 SYDVKM. The CDR3 consists of 17 residues. The CDR3 is CASSFSSTSVSGETQYF. CDR3 sequence (DNA): TGTGCCAGCAGTTTTTCGTCGACTAGCGTATCAGGAGAGACCCAGTACTTC.

V is TRBV4-2 and J is TRBJ2-5; 11 bases match TRBD2. From germline, CDR1 is LGHNA and CDR2 YNFKEQ. The CDR3 spans 17 residues. With V trimmed by 1 base and J by 5 bases, 9 bases remained unmatched. The CDR3 region has the DNA TGTGCCAGCAGCCAAGGGATAGCGGGGGGGCCGAGGGAGACCCAGTACTTC. Protein product: CASSQGIAGGPRETQYF.

The CDR3 region is CAWSRNTEAFF. In DNA form, the CDR3 reads TGTGCCTGGAGTAGGAACACTGAAGCTTTCTTT. The rearrangement links TRBV30 to TRBJ1-1; no definite D call. CDR1 and CDR2 (germline): GTSNPN, SVGIG (reference sequence). The CDR3 is 11 residues long. Trimming removed 2 bases from V and 1 base from J, with 2 bases in between.

CDR3 in DNA: TGTGCCTGGCCGGGACACGGGGCAACTAATGAAAAACTGTTTTTT. As protein: CAWPGHGATNEKLFF. V usage is TRBV30 and J usage is TRBJ1-4; D is possibly TRBD1 (6 bases). CDR1 and CDR2 (germline): GTSNPN, SVGIG (reference sequence). V lost 5 bases, J lost 0 bases, and 13 bases lay in between. The CDR3 has 15 residues.

This clone was counted only a few times. The rearrangement links TRBV29-1 to TRBJ2-5; no clear D. With 4 bases removed from V and 4 bases from J, the gap between germline ends came to 13 bases. Germline V gene lookup returns CDR1 SQVTM and CDR2 ANQGSEA. The CDR3 is 13 amino acids. The CDR3 reads CSVAIPGLETQYF. In nucleotides, the CDR3 is TGCAGCGTTGCTATACCGGGCCTAGAGACCCAGTACTTC.

The V gene is TRBV4-3, the J gene TRBJ2-7, with TRBD1 identical over 7 bases. This CDR3 region has 18 residues. J was trimmed by 0 bases and V by 0 bases; bases with no gene match: 11. The germline V gene encodes CDR1 LGHNA and CDR2 YSLEER. CDR3 coding DNA: TGCGCCAGCAGCCAAGAGCTGGCAGGGGGTCTGTCCTCCTACGAGCAGTACTTC. Its translation: CASSQELAGGLSSYEQYF.

The chain links TRBV27 to TRBJ2-3; D is ambiguous. The germline gives CDR1 MNHEY, CDR2 SMNVEV (reference sequence). Trimming shortened V by 4 bases and J by 2 bases, and 10 bases separated the two germline ends. There are 14 residues in the CDR3. The CDR3 coding sequence is TGTGCCAGCAGTTCTCAGGACGCCACAGATACGCAGTATTTT. Encoded protein: CASSSQDATDTQYF.

The sample holds one count of this clone. This chain uses TRBV6-1 with TRBJ1-4; maybe TRBD1 (6 bases). The V and J ends lost 1 base and 3 bases respectively, with 15 bases between them. The CDR3 is made up of 17 amino acids. In germline, CDR1 is MNHNS, CDR2 SASEGT. CDR3 nucleotide sequence: TGTGCCAGCAGTGAAGGATATACAGGGTCCCCTAATGAAAAACTGTTTTTT. Encoded protein: CASSEGYTGSPNEKLFF.

This rearrangement joins TRBV28 to TRBJ2-7; tentative D call: TRBD1 (5 bases). The CDR3 consists of 14 residues. CDR1 MDHEN and CDR2 SYDVKM come from the germline V gene. The V gene lost 3 bases and the J gene lost 2 bases, with 11 bases spanning the gap. The CDR3 DNA reads TGTGCCAGCAGTTTCAGGGAACGAACCTACGAGCAGTACTTC. It is translated as CASSFRERTYEQYF.

The chain carries TRBV13 and TRBJ1-1; no definite D call. Germline V gene data show CDR1 as PRHDT and CDR2 as FYEKMQ (reference sequence). The CDR3 is made up of 14 amino acids. V lost 5 bases and J 1 base, leaving 11 bases between the germline ends. CDR3 loop: CASSLILKNTEAFF. CDR3 coding DNA: TGTGCCAGCAGCCTTATACTGAAGAACACTGAAGCTTTCTTT.